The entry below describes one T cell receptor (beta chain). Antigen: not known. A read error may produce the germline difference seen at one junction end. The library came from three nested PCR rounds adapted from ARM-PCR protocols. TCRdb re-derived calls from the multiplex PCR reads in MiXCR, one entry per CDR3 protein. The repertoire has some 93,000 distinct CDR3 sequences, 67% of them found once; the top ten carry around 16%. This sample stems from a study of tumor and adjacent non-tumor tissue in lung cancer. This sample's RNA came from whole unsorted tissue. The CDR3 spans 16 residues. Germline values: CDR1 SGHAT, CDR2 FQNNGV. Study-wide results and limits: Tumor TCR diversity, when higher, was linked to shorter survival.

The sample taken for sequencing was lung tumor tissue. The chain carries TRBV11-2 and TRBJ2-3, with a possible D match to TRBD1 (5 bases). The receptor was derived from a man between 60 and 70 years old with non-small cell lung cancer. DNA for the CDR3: TGTGCCAGCAGCCTAGGGGTAGGGGCCCACACAGATACGAAGTATTTT. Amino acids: CASSLGVGAHTDTKYF.